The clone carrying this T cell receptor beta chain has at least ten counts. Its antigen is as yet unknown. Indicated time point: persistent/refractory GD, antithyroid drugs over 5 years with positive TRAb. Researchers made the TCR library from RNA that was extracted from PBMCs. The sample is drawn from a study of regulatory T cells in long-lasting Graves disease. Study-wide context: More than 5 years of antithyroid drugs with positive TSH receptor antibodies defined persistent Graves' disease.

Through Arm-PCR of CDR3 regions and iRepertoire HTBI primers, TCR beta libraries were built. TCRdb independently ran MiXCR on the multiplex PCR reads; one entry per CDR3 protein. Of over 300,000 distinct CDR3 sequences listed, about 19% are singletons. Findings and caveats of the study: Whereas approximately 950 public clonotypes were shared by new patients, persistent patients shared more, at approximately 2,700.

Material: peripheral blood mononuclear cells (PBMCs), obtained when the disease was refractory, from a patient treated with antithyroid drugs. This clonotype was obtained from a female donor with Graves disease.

The CDR3 loop reads CASSFGGLEKLFF. The CDR3 coding sequence is TGTGCCAGCAGCTTTGGGGGTTTGGAAAAACTGTTTTTT. The chain has TRBV7-9 and TRBJ1-4; tentative D call: TRBD1 (5 bases). CDR1 is SEHNR, CDR2 FQNEAQ, per germline (reference sequence). CDR3 length: 13 residues. The V and J ends lost 3 bases and 8 bases respectively, with 10 bases between them.